This entry lists 8 T cell receptor beta chains sequenced from one sample in a study of OX40 agonist ivuxolimab in advanced cancers. Sequencing was performed with immunoSEQ multiplex PCR; in TCRdb, only in-frame clones are kept and a portion is missing. The sample gives roughly 80,000 clones, 84% of which show up once; less than 3% is in the top ten. The sequencing used CD4+ or CD8+ T cells sorted from blood, collected in a trial of the OX40 agonist ivuxolimab. The receptors come from an adult with an advanced solid tumor such as melanoma, head and neck, liver or kidney cancer.

J is TRBJ2-5 and V is TRBV7-3; 7 bases fit TRBD1. Looked up from germline, CDR1 is SGHTA and CDR2 is FQGTGA. The J segment lost 4 bases and the V segment lost 5 bases, leaving 10 bases of the junction unmatched. There are 15 residues in the CDR3. CDR3 sequence: CASSPTTGVGETQYF. CDR3 DNA sequence: TGTGCCAGCAGCCCGACCACAGGGGTGGGAGAGACCCAGTACTTC. Full variable domain (rest looked up from reference TRBV7-3 and TRBJ2-5): GAGVSQTPSNKVTEKGKYVELRCDPISGHTALYWYRQSLGQGPEFLIYFQGTGAADDSGLPNDRFFAVRPEGSVSTLKIQRTERGDSAVYLCASSPTTGVGETQYFGPGTRLLVL.

The chain links TRBV19 to TRBJ1-2; TRBD1 might be the D (6 bases). In germline, CDR1 is LNHDA, CDR2 SQIVND (reference sequence). Trimming took 3 bases from V and 1 from J, leaving 18 bases between them. The length of the CDR3 is 17 residues. CDR3 sequence reads: CASSIRTAFLNNYGYTF. The DNA of the CDR3 is TGTGCCAGTAGTATCCGGACAGCCTTTCTTAATAACTATGGCTACACCTTC.

The chain links TRBV5-1 to TRBJ2-6, with a tentative D call TRBD1 (5 bases). The CDR3 is 18 amino acids. Trimming took 7 bases from V and 2 from J, leaving 22 bases between them. Germline values: CDR1 SGHRS, CDR2 YFSETQ. The CDR3 region has the DNA TGCGCCAGCGCCTCTCCCAGGGCATCAGTTCCTGGGGCCAACGTCCTGACTTTC. This codes for CASASPRASVPGANVLTF.

Worth noting for this clone: The junction differs from germline at one of its ends, possibly a read error. The chain couples TRBV14 to TRBJ1-2, with D hard to call. The CDR3 totals 13 residues. Germline CDR1 SGHDN, CDR2 FVKESK. CDR3 DNA: TGTGCCAGCAGCCAAGATGGGAACTATGACTACACCTTC. Protein sequence: CASSQDGNYDYTF.

The chain is built from TRBV7-9 and TRBJ1-2; maybe TRBD1 (6 bases). CDR1 and CDR2 from the germline V gene are SEHNR and FQNEAQ (reference sequence). The V end lost 8 bases, the J end lost 2 bases, and 9 bases lay between the germline ends. The CDR3 spans 12 residues. CDR3 DNA: TGTGCCAGCTCAGGGGAGAACTATGGCTACACCTTC. This translates into CASSGENYGYTF.

The CDR3 DNA is TGTGCCAGTAGCTTCCAAGCGGGTGGGGCCAACGTCCTGACTTTC. It translates to CASSFQAGGANVLTF. V is TRBV19 and J is TRBJ2-6; D is possibly TRBD2 (6 bases). The CDR3 consists of 15 residues. Trimming stripped 6 bases from V and 3 bases from J, with 12 bases between. Per the germline V gene, CDR1 is LNHDA and CDR2 is SQIVND (reference sequence).

The chain employs TRBV29-1 and TRBJ1-4; 10 bases match TRBD1. The CDR3 has 16 residues. Germline-derived CDR1 and CDR2 are SQVTM and ANQGSEA. Trimming at V came to 0 bases and at J to 7 bases, leaving 8 bases not matched to a gene. The CDR3 is CSVEDRTGGRSEKLFF. The CDR3 nucleotides are TGCAGCGTTGAAGATCGGACAGGGGGAAGGTCTGAAAAACTGTTTTTT.

This clone was seen a few times. V gene TRBV18 combines with J gene TRBJ2-7, with 7 bases aligning to TRBD1. Germline loops: CDR1 KGHSH, CDR2 LQKENI. The junction had 6 bases not matched to a gene; V was cut back by 5 bases and J by 5 bases. The CDR3 extends over 13 amino acids. The CDR3 spells CASSTTGDHEQYV. As DNA, the CDR3 is TGTGCCAGCTCAACCACAGGGGACCACGAGCAGTACGTC.